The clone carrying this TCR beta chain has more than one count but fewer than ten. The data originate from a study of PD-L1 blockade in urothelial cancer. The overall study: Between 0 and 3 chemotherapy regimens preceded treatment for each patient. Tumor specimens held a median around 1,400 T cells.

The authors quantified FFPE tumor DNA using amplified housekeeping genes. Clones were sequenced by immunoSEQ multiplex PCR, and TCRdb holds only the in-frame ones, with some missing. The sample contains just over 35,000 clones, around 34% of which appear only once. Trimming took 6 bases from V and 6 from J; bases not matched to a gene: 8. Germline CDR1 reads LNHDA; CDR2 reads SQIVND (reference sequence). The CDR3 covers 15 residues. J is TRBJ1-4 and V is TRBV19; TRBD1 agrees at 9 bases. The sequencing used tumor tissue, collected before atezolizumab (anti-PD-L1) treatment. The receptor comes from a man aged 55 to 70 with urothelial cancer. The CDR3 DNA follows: TGTGCCAGTAGGCGAGTCAGGACAGGGGATGAAAAACTGTTTTTT. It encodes CASRRVRTGDEKLFF.